One and the same sample provided the 23 T cell receptor beta chains below, sequenced in a study of regulatory T cells in long-lasting Graves disease. The time point: persistent/refractory GD, antithyroid drugs over 5 years with positive TRAb. RNA from PBMCs was the source of the TCR library. Construction of the TCR beta libraries employed iRepertoire HTBI primers in conjunction with Arm-PCR of CDR3 regions. One entry per CDR3 protein results from TCRdb running MiXCR on the multiplex PCR reads. The sample yields a few hundred thousand distinct CDR3 sequences, around 22% seen once. Source: peripheral blood mononuclear cells (PBMCs), taken when the disease was refractory, from a patient treated with antithyroid drugs. The source is a female donor with Graves disease.

This chain joins TRBV2 and TRBJ2-3; 7 positions match TRBD1. The V gene end was trimmed by 6 bases and the J gene end by 6 bases; junction bases not matched to a gene: 6. CDR3 length: 13 amino acids. CDR1 is SNHLY, CDR2 FYNNEI, per germline. The CDR3 DNA reads as TGTGCCAGCAGAGCTGACAGGGTCGATACGCAGTATTTT. Its translation is CASRADRVDTQYF.

CDR3 sequence reads: CASSLNPGLAGQVAKNIQYF. The CDR3 nucleotides are TGTGCCAGCTCCCTTAATCCGGGACTAGCGGGACAGGTGGCCAAAAACATTCAGTACTTC. The gene calls are TRBV18 and TRBJ2-4; 13 positions match TRBD2. CDR1 and CDR2 (germline): KGHSH, LQKENI. This CDR3 is 20 amino acids long. V trimming: 6 bases; J trimming: 1 base; junction bases outside the gene matches: 15.

This clonotype was detected a few times. The chain couples TRBV5-1 to TRBJ2-7; 12 bases align to TRBD2. This CDR3 spans 15 amino acids. V shed 4 bases and J 2 bases; nucleotides not matched to a gene: 4. CDR1 SGHRS and CDR2 YFSETQ come from the germline V gene. CDR3 loop: CASSGGLAGTYEQYF. The CDR3 DNA is TGCGCCAGCAGCGGGGGACTAGCGGGCACCTACGAGCAGTACTTC.

The chain employs TRBV7-2 and TRBJ2-7; D tentatively fits TRBD1 or TRBD2 (5 bases each). V lost 3 bases to trimming and J lost 0 bases, with 21 bases between them. Germline V gene lookup returns CDR1 SGHTA and CDR2 FQGNSA. The CDR3 has 18 residues. This CDR3 is CASSFWGTGTGDSYEQYF. In DNA form, the CDR3 reads TGTGCCAGCAGCTTCTGGGGAACCGGGACCGGAGACTCCTACGAGCAGTACTTC. Looking up the rest from reference TRBV7-2 and TRBJ2-7 gives the full variable domain: GAGVSQSPSNKVTEKGKDVELRCDPISGHTALYWYRQSLGQGLEFLIYFQGNSAPDKSGLPSDRFSAERTGGSVSTLTIQRTQQEDSAVYLCASSFWGTGTGDSYEQYFGPGTRLTVT.

The rearrangement links TRBV10-3 to TRBJ1-1; 7 bases agree with TRBD1. In germline, CDR1 is ENHRY, CDR2 SYGVKD. This CDR3 is 13 amino acids long. J gave up 1 base and V 7 bases, and 3 bases lay outside the gene matches. CDR3 amino acids: CAIKGTANTEAFF. The CDR3 DNA reads as TGTGCCATCAAAGGGACAGCGAACACTGAAGCTTTCTTT.

This clonotype was observed at least ten times. The chain couples TRBV27 to TRBJ2-7, with TRBD2 matching 8 bases. With 8 bases clipped from V and 5 bases from J, the junction kept 14 bases outside the gene matches. This CDR3 is built from 15 residues. Germline V CDR1 and CDR2: MNHEY, SMNVEV (reference sequence). As DNA, the CDR3 is TGTGCCAGCCTAATCGGGAGCGGGGGTATCCACGAGCAGTACTTC. Amino acid sequence: CASLIGSGGIHEQYF.

This clonotype was detected only a few times. The CDR3 nucleotides are TGTGCCATCAGTGACAGTCGCGAGGGGGAAAAACTGTTTTTT. Its translation is CAISDSREGEKLFF. The rearrangement uses TRBV10-3 and TRBJ1-4, with a possible D match to TRBD1 (5 bases). Per germline, CDR1 ENHRY and CDR2 SYGVKD. V lost 3 bases to trimming and J lost 8 bases, with 13 bases between them. The CDR3 is made up of 14 amino acids.

In this sample, this clonotype turned up a few times. V and J are TRBV5-5 and TRBJ2-7, with D perhaps matching TRBD1 (5 bases). The CDR3 totals 14 residues. The V end was cut by 0 bases, the J end by 3 bases, with 10 bases between. Germline CDR1 reads SGHKS; CDR2 reads YYEKEE (reference sequence). CDR3 in DNA: TGTGCCAGCAGCTTGGTGGCAGGGAACTACGAGCAGTACTTC. Encoded protein: CASSLVAGNYEQYF.

This clonotype was counted ten times or more. The chain is built from TRBV12-3 or TRBV12-4 and TRBJ2-7, with a weak D call TRBD2 (6 bases). CDR3 size: 14 residues. Trimming shortened V by 5 bases and J by 1 base, and 12 bases separated the two germline ends. The CDR3 DNA follows: TGTGCCAGCAGTCCATCGGGGGTTTCCTACGAGCAGTACTTC. Protein sequence: CASSPSGVSYEQYF.

This clonotype appeared many times. The genes are TRBV28 and TRBJ2-7, with TRBD1 matching 7 bases. With V trimmed by 5 bases and J by 4 bases, 11 bases remained unmatched. Germline-derived CDR1 and CDR2 are MDHEN and SYDVKM. The CDR3 totals 15 residues. The CDR3 here is CASSPDRAPPYEQYF. Here the CDR3 DNA reads TGTGCCAGCAGTCCAGACAGGGCCCCCCCTTACGAGCAGTACTTC.

The gene calls are TRBV19 and TRBJ1-4; no reliable D call. Germline CDR1 LNHDA, CDR2 SQIVND (reference sequence). The CDR3 is 15 amino acids. V lost 4 bases and J 8 bases, leaving 17 bases between the germline ends. The CDR3 nucleotides read TGTGCCAGTAGTACTACCGAGACCCCAGGCGAAAAACTGTTTTTT. It yields the protein CASSTTETPGEKLFF.

The chain is built from TRBV5-1 and TRBJ2-5, with 14 bases matching TRBD2. Germline loops: CDR1 SGHRS, CDR2 YFSETQ. The ends lost 4 bases at V and 0 bases at J; junction bases unmatched: 5. The CDR3 covers 17 residues. This CDR3 is CASSQGLAGVDQETQYF. The CDR3 nucleotides read TGCGCCAGCAGCCAGGGACTAGCGGGAGTGGACCAAGAGACCCAGTACTTC.

This chain links TRBV19 with TRBJ2-7, with TRBD1 as a possible D gene (7 bases). The ends were cut back, 3 bases at V and 6 bases at J, with 15 bases in the middle. Per germline, CDR1 LNHDA and CDR2 SQIVND (reference sequence). This CDR3 spans 14 amino acids. Here the CDR3 reads CASSIAGTEAEQYF. The DNA for the CDR3 is TGTGCCAGTAGTATTGCGGGGACAGAGGCCGAGCAGTACTTC.

This clonotype was observed a handful of times. The rearrangement links TRBV19 to TRBJ2-4; no reliable D call. V was shortened by 10 bases and J by 8 bases, with 21 bases between the two germline ends. Germline lookup yields CDR1 LNHDA and CDR2 SQIVND (reference sequence). This CDR3 spans 14 amino acids. CDR3 in amino acids: CATKALGNRDIQYF. Written as DNA, the CDR3 is TGTGCCACCAAGGCTCTGGGTAACCGTGACATTCAGTACTTC.

CDR3 DNA sequence: TGCAGTGCTGGGCCCGCGGACGGCTACACCTTC. Translating it yields CSAGPADGYTF. V is TRBV20-1 and J is TRBJ1-2; D call uncertain. Germline CDR1 reads DFQATT; CDR2 reads SNEGSKA (reference sequence). Trimming stripped 5 bases from V and 8 bases from J, with 12 bases between. The CDR3 contains 11 residues.

This clonotype has a single count. This may be a read error: a much more frequent sequence differs by one nucleotide. The chain uses TRBV11-2 and TRBJ1-1; D possibly corresponds to TRBD1 (5 bases). Per the germline V gene, CDR1 is SGHAT and CDR2 is FQNNGV. Trimming cost V 3 bases and J 4 bases, with 12 bases left between them. This CDR3 region has 14 residues. CDR3 in DNA: TGTGCCAGCAGCTTGCCAAGGGGCATCACTGAAGCTTTCTTT. Protein: CASSLPRGITEAFF.

This clonotype was found a few times. For the CDR3, the DNA is TGTGCCAGCAGTATTAGCGGGAGGGCCCTCATTCAGTACTTC. Translated: CASSISGRALIQYF. This rearrangement joins TRBV6-2 or TRBV6-3 to TRBJ2-4; 11 bases fit TRBD2. The germline CDR1 and CDR2 sequences are MNHEY and SVGEGT. This CDR3 contains 14 residues. J was trimmed by 9 bases and V by 5 bases; bases with no gene match: 6.

This clonotype was seen a few times. This chain joins TRBV27 and TRBJ2-5; no firm D call. V dropped 2 bases and J dropped 5 bases, with 15 bases sitting between them. The germline V gene encodes CDR1 MNHEY and CDR2 SMNVEV (reference sequence). CDR3 size: 15 residues. DNA of the CDR3: TGTGCCAGCAGTTTAGCGTCCGGGCCCCAGGAGACCCAGTACTTC. It specifies CASSLASGPQETQYF.

This clonotype was seen more than once but under ten times. The chain combines TRBV27 with TRBJ2-5; the D is unclear. Between the trimmed V and J ends, which lost 3 bases and 5 bases, there was a span of 10 bases. This CDR3 spans 13 amino acids. Germline V CDR1 and CDR2: MNHEY, SMNVEV (reference sequence). The CDR3 DNA follows: TGTGCCAGCAGTTTTACCTTTCGGGAGACCCAGTACTTC. Translating it yields CASSFTFRETQYF.

This chain joins TRBV5-1 and TRBJ2-3; D tentatively reads TRBD1 or TRBD2 (6 bases each). From germline, CDR1 is SGHRS and CDR2 YFSETQ. Trimming took off 7 bases at V and 3 bases at J, with 15 bases between the two ends. This CDR3 has 14 amino acids. The CDR3 DNA is TGCGCCAGCTCCTCGGGGGCGTATACAGATACGCAGTATTTT. This gives the protein CASSSGAYTDTQYF.

This clonotype was detected ten times or more. J is TRBJ2-7 and V is TRBV2; TRBD1 is a possible D gene (5 bases). The V and J ends lost 5 bases and 0 bases respectively, with 20 bases between them. The CDR3 spans 17 residues. Germline V CDR1 and CDR2: SNHLY, FYNNEI. The DNA of the CDR3 is TGTGCCAGCAGTTCAAACCGTCATCAGGGTCCCTCCTACGAGCAGTACTTC. This gives the protein CASSSNRHQGPSYEQYF.

There are a few counts of this clonotype. The gene calls are TRBV7-9 and TRBJ2-7, with TRBD2 matching over 12 bases. The CDR3 sequence is 17 residues long. Per the germline V gene, CDR1 is SEHNR and CDR2 is FQNEAQ (reference sequence). Losses at the gene ends were 2 bases for V and 3 bases for J; bases not matched to a gene: 8. The CDR3 DNA sequence: TGTGCCAGCAGCTTAACTACGACTAGCGGGAGAGTCTACGAGCAGTACTTC. This codes for CASSLTTTSGRVYEQYF.

This clonotype was detected only a few times. The rearrangement links TRBV6-2 or TRBV6-3 to TRBJ2-7; D perhaps matches TRBD1 (5 bases). Germline CDR1 MNHEY, CDR2 SVGEGT. The CDR3 length is 14 residues. With 3 bases removed from V and 5 bases from J, the gap between germline ends came to 14 bases. The CDR3 coding sequence is TGTGCCAGCAGTTATGACAGAAACGTGAACGAGCAGTACTTC. It codes for CASSYDRNVNEQYF.